This T cell receptor (beta chain) was sequenced for a study of tumor-infiltrating lymphocytes in primary liver carcinoma. Study-wide findings and caveats: Against blood, tumors held a significantly higher top-250-clone fraction (p = 0.039).

A primer in the constant region served to generate TCR beta cDNA from around 500 ng of total RNA. What produced the TCR beta libraries was three nested multiplex PCR rounds using slightly modified ARM-PCR. A C-beta reverse primer was combined with TRBV1-TRBV30 forward primers in the first two PCR rounds, and each round had approximately 10 cycles. One entry per CDR3 protein results from TCRdb running MiXCR on the multiplex PCR reads. The sample records about 92,000 distinct CDR3 sequences, 68% being singletons. The tissue used was unsorted bulk material of about 20-33 mg. RNA and DNA were co-extracted from it with the AllPrep DNA/RNA mini kit. Those sampled were patients whose primary liver carcinoma was treated by surgical resection. CDR1 SGHAT and CDR2 FQNNGV come from the germline V gene. The CDR3 runs to 15 residues. V lost 7 bases, J lost 3 bases, and 19 bases lay in between. This clonotype is termed medium-sized. What it binds is unknown.

The chain uses TRBV11-2 and TRBJ2-7; D may be TRBD2 (5 bases). The sample comprised tumor-adjacent normal liver tissue. The clonotype originates from a man aged 35-49 years with primary liver carcinoma and hepatitis B virus infection. CDR3 DNA sequence: TGTGCCAGCACCCCCTTGGAAGCGGCCCACTACGAGCAGTACTTC. It translates to CASTPLEAAHYEQYF.